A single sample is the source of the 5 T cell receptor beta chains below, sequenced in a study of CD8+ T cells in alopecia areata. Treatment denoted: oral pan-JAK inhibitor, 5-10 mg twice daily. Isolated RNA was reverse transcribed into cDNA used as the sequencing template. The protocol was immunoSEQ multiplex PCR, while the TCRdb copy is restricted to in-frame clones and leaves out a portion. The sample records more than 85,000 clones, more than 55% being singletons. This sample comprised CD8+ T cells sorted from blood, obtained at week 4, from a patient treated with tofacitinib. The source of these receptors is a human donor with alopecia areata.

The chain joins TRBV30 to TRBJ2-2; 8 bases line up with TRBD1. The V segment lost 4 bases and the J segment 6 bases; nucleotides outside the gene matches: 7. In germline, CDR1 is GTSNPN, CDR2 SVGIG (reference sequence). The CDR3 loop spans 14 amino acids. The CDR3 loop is CAWKGQGAAGELFF. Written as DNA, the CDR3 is TGTGCCTGGAAGGGGCAGGGGGCCGCCGGGGAGCTGTTTTTT.

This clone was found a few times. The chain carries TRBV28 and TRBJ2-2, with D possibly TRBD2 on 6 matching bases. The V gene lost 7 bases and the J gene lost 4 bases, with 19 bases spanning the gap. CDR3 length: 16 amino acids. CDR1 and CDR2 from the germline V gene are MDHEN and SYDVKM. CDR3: CASNPGSEGPTGELFF. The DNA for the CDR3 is TGTGCCAGCAACCCCGGTTCGGAGGGTCCCACCGGGGAGCTGTTTTTT.

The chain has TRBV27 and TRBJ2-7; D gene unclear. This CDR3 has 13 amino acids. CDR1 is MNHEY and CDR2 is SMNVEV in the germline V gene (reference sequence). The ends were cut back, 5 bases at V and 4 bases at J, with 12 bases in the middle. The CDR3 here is CASSPDDGYEQYF. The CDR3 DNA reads TGTGCCAGCAGTCCTGACGACGGATACGAGCAGTACTTC.

The CDR3 bases are TGTGCCAGTAGTGCTAGATACAATGAGCAGTTCTTC. It yields the protein CASSARYNEQFF. This sequence joins TRBV19 and TRBJ2-1, with D hard to call. V lost 5 bases and J lost 4, with 6 bases in between. This CDR3 contains 12 residues. Germline CDR1 and CDR2: LNHDA and SQIVND (reference sequence).

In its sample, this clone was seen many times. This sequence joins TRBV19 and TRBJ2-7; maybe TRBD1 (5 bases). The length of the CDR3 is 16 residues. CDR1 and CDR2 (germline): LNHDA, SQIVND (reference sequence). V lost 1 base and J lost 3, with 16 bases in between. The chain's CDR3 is CASSIASDSNFYEQYF. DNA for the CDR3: TGTGCCAGTAGTATAGCATCCGACAGTAACTTCTACGAGCAGTACTTC.